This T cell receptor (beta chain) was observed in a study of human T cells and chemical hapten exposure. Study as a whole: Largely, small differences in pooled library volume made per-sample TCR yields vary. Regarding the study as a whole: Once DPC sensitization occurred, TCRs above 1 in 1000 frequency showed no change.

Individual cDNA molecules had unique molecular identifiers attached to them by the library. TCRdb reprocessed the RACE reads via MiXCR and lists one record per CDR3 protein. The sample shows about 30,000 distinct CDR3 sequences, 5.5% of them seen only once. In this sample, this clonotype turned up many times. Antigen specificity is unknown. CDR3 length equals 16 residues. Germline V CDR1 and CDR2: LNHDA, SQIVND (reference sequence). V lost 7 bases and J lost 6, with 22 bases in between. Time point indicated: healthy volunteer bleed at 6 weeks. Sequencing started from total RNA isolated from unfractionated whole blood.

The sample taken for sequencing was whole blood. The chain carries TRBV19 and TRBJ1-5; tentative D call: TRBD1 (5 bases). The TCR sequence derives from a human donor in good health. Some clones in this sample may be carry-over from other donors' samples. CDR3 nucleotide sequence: TGTGCCAGTACTCCGTATAGTCGCAGGGCTCGTCAGCCCCAGCATTTT. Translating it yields CASTPYSRRARQPQHF.